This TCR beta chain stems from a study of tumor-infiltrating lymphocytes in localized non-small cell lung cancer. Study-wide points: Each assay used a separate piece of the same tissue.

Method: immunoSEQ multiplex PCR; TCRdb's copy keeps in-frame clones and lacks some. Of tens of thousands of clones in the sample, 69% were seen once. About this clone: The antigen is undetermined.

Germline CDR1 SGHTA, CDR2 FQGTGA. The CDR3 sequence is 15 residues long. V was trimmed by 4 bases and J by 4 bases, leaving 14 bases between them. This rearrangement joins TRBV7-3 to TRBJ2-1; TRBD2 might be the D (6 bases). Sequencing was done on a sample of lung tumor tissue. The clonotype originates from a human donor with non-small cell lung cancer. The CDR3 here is CASSSTGLPYNEQFF. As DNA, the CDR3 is TGTGCCAGCAGCTCAACGGGACTTCCTTACAATGAGCAGTTCTTC.